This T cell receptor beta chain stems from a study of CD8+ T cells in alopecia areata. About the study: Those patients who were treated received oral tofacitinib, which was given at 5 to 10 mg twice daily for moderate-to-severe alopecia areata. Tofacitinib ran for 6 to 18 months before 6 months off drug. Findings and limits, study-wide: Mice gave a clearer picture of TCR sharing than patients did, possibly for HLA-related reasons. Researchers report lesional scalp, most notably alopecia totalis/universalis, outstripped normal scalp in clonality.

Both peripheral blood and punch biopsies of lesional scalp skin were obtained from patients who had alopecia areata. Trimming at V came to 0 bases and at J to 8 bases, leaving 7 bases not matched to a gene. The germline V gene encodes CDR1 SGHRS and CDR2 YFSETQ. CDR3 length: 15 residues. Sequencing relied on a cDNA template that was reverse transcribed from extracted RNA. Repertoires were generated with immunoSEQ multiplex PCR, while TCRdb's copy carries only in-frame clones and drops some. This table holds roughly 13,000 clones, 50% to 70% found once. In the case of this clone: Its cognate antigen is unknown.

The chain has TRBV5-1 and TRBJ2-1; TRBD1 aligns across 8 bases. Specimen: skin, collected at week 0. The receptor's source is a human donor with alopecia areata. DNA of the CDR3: TGCGCCAGCAGCTTGGTGACTGGACAGGGCTATGAGCAGTTCTTC. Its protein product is CASSLVTGQGYEQFF.